A single sample gave rise to the 24 T cell receptor beta chains below, sequenced in a study of blood T cell repertoires in COVID-19 (dated by TCRdb to 2019 to 2021). Library creation used the immunoSEQ multiplex PCR assay. The source is immuneACCESS, and TCRdb retained only in-frame sequences with V and J called. Part of the clones is not carried over; for the studies checked, unresolved V genes explain less than half of this, and the remainder is unexplained. The sample records some 360,000 clones, 85% to 90% of which are singletons. The top ten clones comprise under 1.2% of the sample. The sample comprised PBMCs or T cells enriched from blood (not recorded which). Receptors were obtained from a woman in her 30s who had been exposed to COVID-19.

In its sample, this clone was seen a few times. The rearrangement uses TRBV5-6 and TRBJ1-6; TRBD1 matches at 8 bases. CDR1 and CDR2 from the germline V gene are SGHDT and YYEEEE. V was clipped by 4 bases and J by 0 bases; unmatched bases: 6. This CDR3 spans 17 amino acids. The DNA of the CDR3 is TGTGCCAGCAGCCCCGACAGGGGTAGCTCCTATAATTCACCCCTCCACTTT. It yields the protein CASSPDRGSSYNSPLHF.

The chain has TRBV10-2 and TRBJ2-3, with D possibly being TRBD1 (6 bases). Trimming took 2 bases from V and 4 from J, leaving 13 bases between them. The germline V gene encodes CDR1 WSHSY and CDR2 SAAADI. This CDR3 is 15 amino acids long. The CDR3 spells CASSENSGQSDTQYF. The CDR3 DNA is TGCGCCAGCAGTGAGAATTCGGGACAATCAGATACGCAGTATTTT.

The rearrangement joins TRBV19 to TRBJ1-1; 7 bases are a match to TRBD1. Trimming at V came to 5 bases and at J to 9 bases, leaving 6 bases not matched to a gene. Per germline, CDR1 LNHDA and CDR2 SQIVND (reference sequence). CDR3 size: 12 residues. The CDR3 protein is CASSPQTGKAFF. The CDR3 DNA reads TGTGCCAGTAGTCCCCAGACAGGGAAAGCTTTCTTT.

CDR3 sequence reads: CASSLGGTKNIQYF. The CDR3 region has the DNA TGTGCCAGCAGTTTGGGGGGAACCAAAAACATTCAGTACTTC. This chain links TRBV28 with TRBJ2-4; D might be TRBD2 (6 bases). CDR1 is MDHEN and CDR2 is SYDVKM in the germline V gene. Trimming cost V 3 bases and J 2 bases, with 8 bases left between them. CDR3 length: 14 residues.

The CDR3 region is CATSDEGTGSSYEQYF. The DNA of the CDR3 is TGTGCCACCAGTGACGAAGGGACAGGGTCAAGCTACGAGCAGTACTTC. The rearrangement uses TRBV24-1 and TRBJ2-7; 9 nucleotides agree with TRBD1. The germline V gene has CDR1 KGHDR and CDR2 SFDVKD. The V segment lost 4 bases and the J segment 3 bases; nucleotides outside the gene matches: 9. The CDR3 is made up of 16 amino acids.

This clone was seen a few times. The chain recombines TRBV3-1 (or the pseudogene TRBV3-2) with TRBJ1-5, with TRBD1 identical over 10 bases. In germline, CDR1 is LGHDT, CDR2 YNNKEL (reference sequence). The CDR3 spans 14 residues. The V and J ends lost 4 bases and 6 bases, in that order; junction bases with no gene match: 3. In DNA, the CDR3 is TGTGCCAGCAGCCCGGGACAGGGGCTTCAGCCCCAGCATTTT. It yields the protein CASSPGQGLQPQHF.

This clone was detected only once. The V and J genes are TRBV21-1 and TRBJ2-1; the D segment call TRBD2 is taken from the table without a DNA check. TRBV21-1 is a listed pseudogene. This CDR3 spans 15 amino acids. CDR3 sequence reads: CASSMRREGQVEQFF. For the CDR3, the DNA is TGTGCCAGCAGCATGAGGCGGGAGGGGCAAGTGGAGCAGTTCTTC.

The chain couples TRBV5-1 to TRBJ2-7; the match to TRBD2 covers 8 bases. Germline V lookup: CDR1 SGHRS, CDR2 YFSETQ. This CDR3 comprises 16 residues. Trimming at V came to 0 bases and at J to 2 bases, leaving 7 bases not matched to a gene. Here the CDR3 reads CASSLGPSGSTYEQYF. CDR3 nucleotide sequence: TGCGCCAGCAGCTTGGGCCCCAGCGGGAGCACCTACGAGCAGTACTTC.

The chain has TRBV10-3 and TRBJ2-2; 10 bases line up with TRBD2. Per germline, CDR1 ENHRY and CDR2 SYGVKD. The J segment lost 4 bases and the V segment lost 4 bases, leaving 9 bases of the junction unmatched. The CDR3 consists of 17 residues. CDR3 amino acids: CAISGPSGSRGTGELFF. CDR3 bases: TGTGCCATCAGTGGCCCTAGCGGGAGTCGGGGCACCGGGGAGCTGTTTTTT.

V and J are TRBV12-3 or TRBV12-4 and TRBJ2-3; 8 bases are a match to TRBD1. V lost 5 bases to trimming and J lost 3 bases; unmatched junction nucleotides: 1. The CDR3 sequence is 13 residues long. The CDR3 nucleotides are TGTGCCAGCAGTCGACAGGGGACAGATACGCAGTATTTT. Its protein is CASSRQGTDTQYF.

The chain recombines TRBV7-2 with TRBJ1-1; the D is unclear. CDR3 length: 13 amino acids. Germline CDR1 SGHTA, CDR2 FQGNSA. Trimming left V 5 bases short and J 6 bases short, with 13 bases between. For the CDR3, the DNA is TGTGCCAGCAGCAACTTTATGAATGCTGAAGCTTTCTTT. This codes for CASSNFMNAEAFF. Together with reference TRBV7-2 and TRBJ1-1, the CDR3 gives the full variable domain: GAGVSQSPSNKVTEKGKDVELRCDPISGHTALYWYRQSLGQGLEFLIYFQGNSAPDKSGLPSDRFSAERTGGSVSTLTIQRTQQEDSAVYLCASSNFMNAEAFFGQGTRLTVV.

The V gene is TRBV9, the J gene TRBJ2-1, with TRBD2 matching 9 bases. V was clipped by 4 bases and J by 9 bases; unmatched bases: 11. Germline V gene lookup returns CDR1 SGDLS and CDR2 YYNGEE. This CDR3 region has 15 residues. This CDR3 reads CASSFQAGGFGEQFF. In nucleotides, the CDR3 is TGTGCCAGCAGCTTCCAGGCGGGAGGGTTCGGTGAGCAGTTCTTC.

The rearrangement uses TRBV10-3 and TRBJ1-2; D is ambiguous. The CDR3 runs to 13 residues. Germline CDR1 ENHRY, CDR2 SYGVKD. The germline V and J ends were trimmed by 7 bases and 4 bases, with 13 bases remaining between them. The CDR3: CAITSSDFYGYTF. The CDR3 nucleotides are TGTGCCATCACGAGCAGTGACTTCTATGGCTACACCTTC.

V usage is TRBV2 and J usage is TRBJ2-2; D is uncertain. The V end lost 5 bases, the J end lost 0 bases, and 13 bases lay between the germline ends. Germline CDR1 SNHLY, CDR2 FYNNEI. CDR3 length: 16 residues. CDR3 sequence (DNA): TGTGCCAGCAGTATCAATACAGACGCGAACACCGGGGAGCTGTTTTTT. Its translation: CASSINTDANTGELFF. The full variable domain, completed using reference TRBV2 and TRBJ2-2, is EPEVTQTPSHQVTQMGQEVILRCVPISNHLYFYWYRQILGQKVEFLVSFYNNEISEKSEIFDDQFSVERPDGSNFTLKIRSTKLEDSAMYFCASSINTDANTGELFFGEGSRLTVL.

The chain has TRBV12-3 or TRBV12-4 and TRBJ2-5; 8 bases map to TRBD2. The CDR3 has 13 residues. Trimming at V came to 6 bases and at J to 5 bases, leaving 5 bases not matched to a gene. Here the CDR3 reads CASSTSGGETQYF. CDR3 bases: TGTGCCAGCAGCACTAGCGGAGGGGAGACCCAGTACTTC.

V and J are TRBV2 and TRBJ2-7; no firm D call. Trimming took off 2 bases at V and 4 bases at J, with 6 bases between the two ends. CDR3 size: 12 residues. The germline V gene encodes CDR1 SNHLY and CDR2 FYNNEI. CDR3 DNA: TGTGCCAGCAGTGAATCCCGGTACGAGCAGTACTTC. This codes for CASSESRYEQYF. The full variable domain, completed using reference TRBV2 and TRBJ2-7, is EPEVTQTPSHQVTQMGQEVILRCVPISNHLYFYWYRQILGQKVEFLVSFYNNEISEKSEIFDDQFSVERPDGSNFTLKIRSTKLEDSAMYFCASSESRYEQYFGPGTRLTVT.

The V gene is TRBV11-2, the J gene TRBJ1-4; D is ambiguous. Trimming removed 0 bases at V and 8 bases at J, with 13 bases between. The CDR3 has 15 amino acids. In germline, CDR1 is SGHAT, CDR2 FQNNGV. CDR3 amino acids: CASSLENSSREKLFF. CDR3 nucleotides: TGTGCCAGCAGCTTAGAGAACTCCTCTAGGGAAAAACTGTTTTTT.

The rearrangement joins TRBV28 to TRBJ2-1; TRBD2 aligns across 12 bases. Trimming cost V 6 bases and J 9 bases; bases outside gene matches: 3. The germline gives CDR1 MDHEN, CDR2 SYDVKM. The length of the CDR3 is 13 residues. CDR3 sequence: CASRGLAGLEQFF. The CDR3 nucleotides read TGTGCCAGCAGGGGACTAGCGGGTCTTGAGCAGTTCTTC.

Only a few counts were recorded for this clone. This sequence joins TRBV5-1 and TRBJ2-2; 9 bases are shared with TRBD2. The CDR3 has 15 amino acids. Germline CDR1 reads SGHRS; CDR2 reads YFSETQ. J lost 6 bases, V lost 4 bases, and 7 bases had no gene match. For the CDR3, the DNA is TGCGCCAGCAGCGGAAACCCTAGCGGGGCCGGGGAGCTGTTTTTT. Translation gives CASSGNPSGAGELFF. Combining the CDR3 with reference TRBV5-1 and TRBJ2-2 gives the whole variable domain KAGVTQTPRYLIKTRGQQVTLSCSPISGHRSVSWYQQTPGQGLQFLFEYFSETQRNKGNFPGRFSGRQFSNSRSEMNVSTLELGDSALYLCASSGNPSGAGELFFGEGSRLTVL.

This rearrangement joins TRBV3-1 (or the pseudogene TRBV3-2) to TRBJ2-7, with 7 positions matching TRBD1. Germline trimming cut 4 bases from V and 5 bases from J; bases unmatched to any gene: 11. Germline assignment: CDR1 LGHDT and CDR2 YNNKEL (reference sequence). The CDR3 runs 15 residues. CDR3 nucleotide sequence: TGTGCCAGCAGCCGGAACACAGGGGTTTTGGACGAGCAGTACTTC. Protein: CASSRNTGVLDEQYF.

This chain connects TRBV2 to TRBJ2-5, with TRBD1 matching 9 bases. Germline values: CDR1 SNHLY, CDR2 FYNNEI. With V trimmed by 4 bases and J by 5 bases, 8 bases remained unmatched. This CDR3 has 15 amino acids. The DNA for the CDR3 is TGTGCCAGCAGTGGCGACAGGGGGTTTCGGGAGACCCAGTACTTC. Translation: CASSGDRGFRETQYF. The variable domain in full, with the rest retrieved from reference TRBV2 and TRBJ2-5, is EPEVTQTPSHQVTQMGQEVILRCVPISNHLYFYWYRQILGQKVEFLVSFYNNEISEKSEIFDDQFSVERPDGSNFTLKIRSTKLEDSAMYFCASSGDRGFRETQYFGPGTRLLVL.

This clone is a singleton in its sample. The rearrangement links TRBV29-1 to TRBJ1-2, with a tentative D call TRBD1 (5 bases). Per the germline V gene, CDR1 is SQVTM and CDR2 is ANQGSEA. The V and J ends lost 7 bases and 2 bases respectively, with 8 bases between them. This CDR3 contains 11 residues. CDR3 protein: CSAQENYGYTF. DNA of the CDR3: TGCAGCGCACAGGAGAACTATGGCTACACCTTC.

This clone was picked up a small number of times. The chain couples TRBV7-8 to TRBJ1-2; D gene uncertain. The V end was cut by 1 base, the J end by 8 bases, with 11 bases between. Germline CDR1 is SGHVS and CDR2 is FQNEAQ. There are 13 residues in the CDR3. CDR3 sequence (DNA): TGTGCCAGCAGCTTAGTCGGGGAGTCGGGCTACACCTTC. Amino acids: CASSLVGESGYTF.

V gene TRBV7-2 combines with J gene TRBJ2-1, with a tentative D call TRBD1 (5 bases). Germline V gene sequence: CDR1 SGHTA, CDR2 FQGNSA. The V and J ends lost 5 bases and 0 bases respectively, with 11 bases between them. The length of the CDR3 is 15 residues. CDR3 amino acids: CASSLDRRSYNEQFF. For the CDR3, the DNA is TGTGCCAGCAGCCTTGACAGACGCTCCTACAATGAGCAGTTCTTC.